Listed below are T cell receptor beta chains from one sample, sequenced in a study of glioma-infiltrating T cells after dendritic cell vaccination. Generated by immunoSEQ multiplex PCR, the TCRdb table keeps only in-frame clones and is missing some. This sample has about 67,000 clones, with about 86% found just once. The specimen was blood, collected before dendritic cell vaccination. Receptors originate from a human donor with glioblastoma. The CDR3 runs from the conserved cysteine through the conserved F or W. The D gene is left open where the match is weak. Rows may omit the clone size; those that give it use once, few, many or a size class.

V gene	clone size	J gene	D gene	CDR3 protein	CDR3 DNA
TRBV4-1	NA	TRBJ2-2	NA	CASSPGLSYTGELFF	TGCGCCAGCAGCCCGGGTCTGTCGTACACCGGGGAGCTGTTTTTT
TRBV5-6	NA	TRBJ1-1	TRBD1	CASSSDRGRVGTEAFF	TGTGCCAGCAGTTCGGACAGGGGGCGCGTAGGGACTGAAGCTTTCTTT
TRBV19	NA	TRBJ1-5	TRBD1	CASSIATGKGQPQHF	TGTGCCAGTAGTATAGCGACAGGGAAGGGTCAGCCCCAGCATTTT
TRBV29-1	NA	TRBJ1-2	TRBD1	CSVTQGQNYGYTF	TGCAGCGTGACCCAGGGACAGAACTATGGCTACACCTTC
TRBV13	few	TRBJ1-1	TRBD1	CASSFSGGQGLSEAFF	TGTGCCAGCAGCTTTTCCGGGGGACAGGGGCTTTCCGAAGCTTTCTTT
TRBV7-2	NA	TRBJ2-1	TRBD2	CASSTNSGTSGDEQFF	TGTGCCAGCAGCACTAACTCCGGGACTAGCGGCGATGAGCAGTTCTTC
TRBV7-3	NA	TRBJ2-7	NA	CASSQGGGQVGNEQYF	TGTGCCAGCAGCCAAGGTGGTGGGCAGGTTGGCAACGAGCAGTACTTC
TRBV19	NA	TRBJ1-2	NA	CASSIDGSFSYGYTF	TGTGCCAGTAGTATAGATGGCAGTTTTTCCTATGGCTACACCTTC
TRBV9	NA	TRBJ1-2	TRBD1	CASSGRTGTGGFGYTF	TGTGCCAGCAGCGGCCGGACCGGGACAGGGGGCTTTGGCTACACCTTC
TRBV5-6	NA	TRBJ1-1	NA	CASSPQGAPEAFF	TGTGCCAGCAGCCCGCAGGGTGCCCCTGAAGCTTTCTTT
TRBV7-9	NA	TRBJ2-6	NA	CASSLAGSGANVLTF	TGTGCCAGCAGCTTAGCCGGCTCTGGGGCCAACGTCCTGACTTTC
TRBV19	NA	TRBJ2-1	TRBD1	CASSMGEGASYNEQFF	TGTGCCAGTAGTATGGGTGAGGGGGCCTCCTACAATGAGCAGTTCTTC
TRBV15	NA	TRBJ2-3	TRBD2	CATSKTSGGAADTQYF	TGTGCCACCAGCAAGACTAGCGGGGGGGCGGCAGATACGCAGTATTTT
TRBV4-3	NA	TRBJ1-6	NA	CASSQETGLGNSPLHF	TGCGCCAGCAGCCAAGAAACAGGTTTGGGTAATTCACCCCTCCACTTT
TRBV2	NA	TRBJ2-7	TRBD1	CASSAPGQGAPEQYF	TGTGCCAGCAGTGCCCCGGGACAGGGGGCGCCCGAGCAGTACTTC
TRBV29-1	few	TRBJ1-1	TRBD1	CSVEDRQGGEAFF	TGCAGCGTTGAAGATCGACAGGGAGGTGAAGCTTTCTTT
TRBV5-8	NA	TRBJ1-5	NA	CASSLGSSNQPQHF	TGTGCCAGCAGCTTGGGGAGTAGCAATCAGCCCCAGCATTTT
TRBV19	NA	TRBJ2-6	NA	CASSSSSGANVLTF	TGTGCCAGTAGTAGTAGCTCTGGGGCCAACGTCCTGACTTTC
TRBV7-8	NA	TRBJ1-5	TRBD1	CASSLETGGLGNQPQHF	TGTGCCAGCAGCTTAGAGACAGGGGGCCTTGGGAATCAGCCCCAGCATTTT
TRBV15	NA	TRBJ1-3	TRBD1	CATSRQTGGKENTIYF	TGTGCCACCAGCAGGCAGACAGGGGGAAAGGAAAACACCATATATTTT
TRBV5-1	NA	TRBJ2-1	NA	CASSPLNRVNEQFF	TGCGCCAGCAGCCCGCTTAACAGGGTGAATGAGCAGTTCTTC
TRBV19	NA	TRBJ2-7	NA	CASSIGPGATVYEQYF	TGTGCCAGTAGTATTGGCCCTGGGGCCACCGTCTACGAGCAGTACTTC
TRBV7-2	NA	TRBJ2-7	NA	CASSLAGAGPYEQYF	TGTGCCAGCAGCTTAGCAGGGGCCGGGCCCTACGAGCAGTACTTC
TRBV25-1	NA	TRBJ1-4	NA	CASSDRGNNEKLFF	TGTGCCAGCAGTGACCGAGGGAATAATGAAAAACTGTTTTTT
TRBV5-6	once	TRBJ1-2	NA	CASSQRTTQGYHGYTF	TGTGCCAGCAGCCAACGAACCACACAGGGATATCATGGCTACACCTTC
TRBV6-6	NA	TRBJ1-2	TRBD1	CASSPRQGAGYTF	TGTGCCAGCAGTCCTCGACAGGGGGCGGGCTACACCTTC
TRBV29-1	NA	TRBJ1-1	NA	CSVEVPGRHTEAFF	TGCAGCGTTGAAGTTCCAGGGAGGCACACTGAAGCTTTCTTT
TRBV5-1	few	TRBJ1-6	NA	CASSLVAGRFGSPLHF	TGCGCCAGCAGCTTGGTTGCAGGGAGGTTTGGTTCACCCCTCCACTTT
TRBV9	NA	TRBJ2-4	TRBD1	CASSEKDRGDNIQYF	TGTGCCAGCAGCGAAAAGGACAGGGGGGACAACATTCAGTACTTC
TRBV6-6	NA	TRBJ2-3	TRBD2	CASNKRQGGGADTQYF	TGTGCCAGCAACAAGAGACAGGGCGGGGGGGCGGATACGCAGTATTTT
TRBV30	NA	TRBJ1-2	NA	CAWQQGANYGYTF	TGTGCCTGGCAACAGGGCGCTAACTATGGCTACACCTTC
TRBV4-1	NA	TRBJ2-7	NA	CANQEGYSYEQYF	TGCGCCAACCAGGAAGGCTACTCCTACGAGCAGTACTTC
TRBV6-5	NA	TRBJ1-5	TRBD1	CASRPGTASNQPQHF	TGTGCCAGCAGACCCGGGACAGCTAGCAATCAGCCCCAGCATTTT
TRBV30	NA	TRBJ1-1	TRBD1	CAWTDRGRAFF	TGTGCCTGGACGGACAGGGGAAGGGCTTTCTTT
TRBV19	NA	TRBJ2-2	NA	CASSIYRTANTGELFF	TGTGCCAGTAGTATATACCGGACAGCGAACACCGGGGAGCTGTTTTTT
TRBV7-9	NA	TRBJ1-1	NA	CASSSYSGQSNTEAFF	TGTGCCAGCAGCTCATACTCCGGACAGTCGAACACTGAAGCTTTCTTT
TRBV30	NA	TRBJ1-1	TRBD1	CAWETGTGDYTEAFF	TGTGCCTGGGAGACAGGGACGGGAGATTATACTGAAGCTTTCTTT
TRBV5-1	once	TRBJ1-4	NA	CASSTQGSNEKLFF	TGCGCCAGCAGCACTCAGGGTAGTAATGAAAAACTGTTTTTT
TRBV19	few	TRBJ1-2	NA	CASSARDSYYGYTF	TGTGCCAGTAGTGCCAGGGATTCCTACTATGGCTACACCTTC
TRBV4-3	NA	TRBJ2-5	NA	CASSQVAGKETQYF	TGCGCCAGCAGCCAAGTCGCAGGGAAAGAGACCCAGTACTTC
TRBV6-6	NA	TRBJ1-1	TRBD1	CASSLPGGTEAFF	TGTGCCAGCAGCCTCCCAGGGGGCACTGAAGCTTTCTTT
TRBV29-1	once	TRBJ1-1	TRBD1	CSVRTGSRTEAFF	TGCAGCGTCCGGACAGGGAGTCGAACTGAAGCTTTCTTT
TRBV5-4	NA	TRBJ1-2	TRBD1	CASSIWTGSDGYTF	TGTGCCAGCAGCATCTGGACAGGGAGTGATGGCTACACCTTC
TRBV2	NA	TRBJ2-1	TRBD2	CASSGGAGGYNEQFF	TGTGCCAGCAGTGGGGGCGCGGGGGGATACAATGAGCAGTTCTTC
TRBV6-5	NA	TRBJ1-1	NA	CASSYSNGARTEAFF	TGTGCCAGCAGTTACTCGAATGGGGCGAGGACTGAAGCTTTCTTT
TRBV2	NA	TRBJ2-7	NA	CASSEQGFYEQYF	TGTGCCAGCAGTGAGCAGGGCTTCTACGAGCAGTACTTC